This T cell receptor (beta chain) was recorded in a study of T cell repertoires in cytomegalovirus infection. This clonotype turned up a few times. What it recognizes is unknown. TCRdb processed the reads anew with MiXCR; each CDR3 protein has one entry. The table lists 570,000 or so distinct CDR3 sequences, roughly 43% of them singletons. With V trimmed by 1 base and J by 4 bases, 6 bases remained unmatched. The length of the CDR3 is 15 residues. Germline V gene sequence: CDR1 SGHTA, CDR2 FQGNSA. This receptor was identified in a human donor in good health (CMV status not recorded). Some clones in this sample may be carry-over from other donors' samples. The material was cultured PBMCs, obtained from culture after CMV antigen stimulation. J is TRBJ1-2 and V is TRBV7-2, with TRBD1 matching over 7 bases. DNA for the CDR3: TGTGCCAGCAGCTTAGACAGGGGTCTAGTCTATGGCTACACCTTC. Protein: CASSLDRGLVYGYTF.